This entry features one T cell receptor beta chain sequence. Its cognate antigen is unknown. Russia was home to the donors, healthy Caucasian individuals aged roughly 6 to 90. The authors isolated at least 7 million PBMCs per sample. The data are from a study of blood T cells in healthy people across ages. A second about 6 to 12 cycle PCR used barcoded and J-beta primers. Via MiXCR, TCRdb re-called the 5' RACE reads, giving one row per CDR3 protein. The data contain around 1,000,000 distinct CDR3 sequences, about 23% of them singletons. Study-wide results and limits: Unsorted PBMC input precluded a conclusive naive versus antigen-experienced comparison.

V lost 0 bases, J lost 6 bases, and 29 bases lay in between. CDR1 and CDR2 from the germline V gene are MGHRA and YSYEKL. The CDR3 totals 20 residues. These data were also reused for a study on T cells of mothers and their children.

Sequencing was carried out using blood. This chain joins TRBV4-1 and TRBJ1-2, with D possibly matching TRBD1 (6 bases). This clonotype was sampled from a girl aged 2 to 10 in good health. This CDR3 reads CASSQDPGYYEFAGANGYTF. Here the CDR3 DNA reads TGCGCCAGCAGCCAAGACCCGGGGTATTACGAGTTCGCAGGGGCTAATGGCTACACCTTC.